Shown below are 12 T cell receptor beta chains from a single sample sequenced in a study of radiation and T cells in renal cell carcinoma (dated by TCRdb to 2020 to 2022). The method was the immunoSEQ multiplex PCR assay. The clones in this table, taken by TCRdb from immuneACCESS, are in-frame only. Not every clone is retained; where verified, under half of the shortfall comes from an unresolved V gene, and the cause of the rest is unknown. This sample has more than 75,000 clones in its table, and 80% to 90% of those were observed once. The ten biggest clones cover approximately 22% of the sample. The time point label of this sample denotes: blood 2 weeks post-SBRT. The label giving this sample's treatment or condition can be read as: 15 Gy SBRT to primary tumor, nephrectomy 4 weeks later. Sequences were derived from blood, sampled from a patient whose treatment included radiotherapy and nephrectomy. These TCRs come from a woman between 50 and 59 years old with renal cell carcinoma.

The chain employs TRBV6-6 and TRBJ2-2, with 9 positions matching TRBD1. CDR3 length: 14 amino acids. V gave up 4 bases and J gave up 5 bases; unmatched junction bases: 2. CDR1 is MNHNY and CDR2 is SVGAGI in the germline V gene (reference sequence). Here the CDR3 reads CASSWDRVTGELFF. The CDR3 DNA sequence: TGTGCCAGCAGTTGGGACAGGGTTACCGGGGAGCTGTTTTTT.

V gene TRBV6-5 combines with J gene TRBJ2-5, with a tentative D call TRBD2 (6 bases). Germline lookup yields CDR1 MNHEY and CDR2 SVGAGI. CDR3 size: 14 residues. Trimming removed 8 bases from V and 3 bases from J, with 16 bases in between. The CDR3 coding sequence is TGTGCCAGCCCGGTCGCGGGATGGGAAGAGACCCAGTACTTC. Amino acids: CASPVAGWEETQYF.

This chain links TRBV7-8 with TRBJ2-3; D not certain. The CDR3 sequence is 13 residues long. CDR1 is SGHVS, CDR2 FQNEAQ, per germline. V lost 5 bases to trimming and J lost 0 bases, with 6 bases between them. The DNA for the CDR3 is TGTGCCAGCAGCACCGGTAGCACAGATACGCAGTATTTT. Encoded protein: CASSTGSTDTQYF.

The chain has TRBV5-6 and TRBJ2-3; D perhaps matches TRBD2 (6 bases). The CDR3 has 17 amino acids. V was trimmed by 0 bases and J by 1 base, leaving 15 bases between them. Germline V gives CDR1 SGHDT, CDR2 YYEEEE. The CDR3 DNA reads TGTGCCAGCAGCTTGGGTTTACGGTCTAGCGGCACAGATACGCAGTATTTT. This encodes CASSLGLRSSGTDTQYF.

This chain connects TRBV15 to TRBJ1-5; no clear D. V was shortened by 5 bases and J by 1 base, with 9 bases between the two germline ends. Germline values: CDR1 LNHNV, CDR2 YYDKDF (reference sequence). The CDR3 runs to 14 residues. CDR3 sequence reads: CATSPRRSNQPQHF. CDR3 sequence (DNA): TGTGCCACCAGCCCCCGCAGAAGCAATCAGCCCCAGCATTTT.

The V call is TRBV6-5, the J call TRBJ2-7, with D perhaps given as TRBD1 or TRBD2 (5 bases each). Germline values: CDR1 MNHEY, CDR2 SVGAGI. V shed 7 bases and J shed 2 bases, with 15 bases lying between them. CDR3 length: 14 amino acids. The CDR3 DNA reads TGTGCCAGCACCAAGCCGGGGACCCCCTACGAGCAGTACTTC. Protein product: CASTKPGTPYEQYF.

The CDR3 loop reads CASSLTGIGNQPQHF. The CDR3 nucleotides read TGTGCCAGCAGCTTAACAGGGATTGGCAATCAGCCCCAGCATTTT. This chain uses TRBV7-2 with TRBJ1-5; tentatively, D is TRBD1 (6 bases). Per the germline V gene, CDR1 is SGHTA and CDR2 is FQGNSA. The germline V and J ends were trimmed by 2 bases and 2 bases, with 10 bases remaining between them. CDR3 length equals 15 residues.

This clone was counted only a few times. CDR3 amino acids: CASRRGRDTEAFF. The CDR3 region has the DNA TGTGCCAGCAGGAGAGGTCGTGACACTGAAGCTTTCTTT. V is TRBV6-5 and J is TRBJ1-1; D is unclear. CDR3 length: 13 amino acids. Germline CDR1 is MNHEY and CDR2 is SVGAGI. V shed 6 bases and J shed 3 bases, with 11 bases lying between them.

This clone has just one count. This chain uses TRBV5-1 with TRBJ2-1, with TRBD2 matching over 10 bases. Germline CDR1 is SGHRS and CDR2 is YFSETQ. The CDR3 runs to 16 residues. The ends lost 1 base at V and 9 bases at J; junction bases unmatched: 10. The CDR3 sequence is CASSLLASGSFAEQFF. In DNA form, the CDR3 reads TGCGCCAGCAGCTTGCTGGCTAGCGGGAGTTTCGCTGAGCAGTTCTTC.

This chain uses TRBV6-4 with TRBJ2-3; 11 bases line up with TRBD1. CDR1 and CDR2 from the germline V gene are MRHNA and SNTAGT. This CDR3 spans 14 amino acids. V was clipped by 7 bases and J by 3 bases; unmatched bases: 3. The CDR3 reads CASMDRGRTDTQYF. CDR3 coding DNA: TGTGCCAGCATGGACAGGGGGCGGACAGATACGCAGTATTTT.

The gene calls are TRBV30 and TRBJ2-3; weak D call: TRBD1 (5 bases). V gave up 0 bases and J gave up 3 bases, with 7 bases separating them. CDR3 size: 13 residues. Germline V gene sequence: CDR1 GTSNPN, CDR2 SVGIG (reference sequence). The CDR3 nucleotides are TGTGCCTGGAGTGTACAGGAAACAGATACGCAGTATTTT. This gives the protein CAWSVQETDTQYF.

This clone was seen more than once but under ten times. The CDR3: CASTSQVNEKLFF. As DNA, the CDR3 is TGTGCCAGCACTAGCCAGGTTAATGAAAAACTGTTTTTT. The chain recombines TRBV7-2 with TRBJ1-4; D unresolved. Trimming left V 7 bases short and J 4 bases short, with 10 bases between. The CDR3 is made up of 13 amino acids. Germline V gene lookup returns CDR1 SGHTA and CDR2 FQGNSA.